A selection of T cell receptor beta chains follows, all from one sample in a study of blood T cell repertoires in COVID-19. Profiling relied on immunoSEQ multiplex PCR, and the TCRdb table lists in-frame clones only, not all of them. Here the sample spans tens of thousands of clones, roughly 89% being singletons. The sample comprised peripheral blood. These receptors came from a man between 60 and 70 years old with acute or convalescent COVID-19. Both conserved end residues are part of each CDR3. The D gene is left open where the match is weak. Part of the rows lack a size; the others show once, few, many or a class for expanded clones.

CASSPLSEAAYEQYF	TGTGCCAGCAGCCCCCTCTCAGAGGCAGCCTACGAGCAGTACTTC	once	-	TRBJ2-7	15	TRBV7-8
CASSSITPGTANYGYTF	TGTGCCAGCAGTTCTATCACCCCCGGGACAGCTAACTATGGCTACACCTTC	-	TRBD1	TRBJ1-2	17	TRBV27
CASSYSSGGPTGELFF	TGTGCCAGCAGTTACTCGAGCGGGGGGCCCACCGGGGAGCTGTTTTTT	once	TRBD2	TRBJ2-2	16	TRBV6-5
CASSLYPARFNQPQHF	TGTGCCAGCAGCTTATACCCCGCCAGATTCAATCAGCCCCAGCATTTT	-	-	TRBJ1-5	16	TRBV7-8
CASSQAGDRGLYNEQFF	TGTGCCAGCAGCCAAGCCGGGGACAGGGGGCTGTACAATGAGCAGTTCTTC	-	TRBD1	TRBJ2-1	17	TRBV4-2
CASSVDRSTNSPLHF	TGTGCCAGCAGCGTCGACAGGTCGACTAATTCACCCCTCCACTTT	-	-	TRBJ1-6	15	TRBV9
CASSLLSGQDTDTQYF	TGTGCCAGCAGCTTGTTGTCAGGGCAGGACACAGATACGCAGTATTTT	-	-	TRBJ2-3	16	TRBV5-4
CASSEGGRSREKLFF	TGTGCCAGCAGTGAAGGCGGGCGGAGTAGGGAAAAACTGTTTTTT	-	-	TRBJ1-4	15	TRBV6-1
CASSGGAASNEKLFF	TGTGCCAGCAGCGGGGGGGCGGCCTCTAATGAAAAACTGTTTTTT	-	-	TRBJ1-4	15	TRBV7-2
CASSFGGTGTYEQYF	TGCGCCAGCAGCTTTGGGGGGACAGGGACCTACGAGCAGTACTTC	-	TRBD1	TRBJ2-7	15	TRBV5-1
CASSLVGTGGGEQYF	TGCGCCAGCAGCCTCGTCGGGACAGGGGGCGGCGAGCAGTACTTC	once	TRBD1	TRBJ2-7	15	TRBV4-1
CASSLKGGEGGGYTF	TGTGCCAGCAGCCTCAAAGGGGGGGAGGGAGGTGGCTACACCTTC	-	-	TRBJ1-2	15	TRBV5-4
CASSGDNWGSPLHF	TGTGCCAGCAGCGGGGACAACTGGGGTTCACCCCTCCACTTT	few	-	TRBJ1-6	14	TRBV2
CASSEGGGYQPQHF	TGTGCCAGCAGTGAGGGGGGGGGATATCAGCCCCAGCATTTT	-	-	TRBJ1-5	14	TRBV6-1
CASSNSGGQGSMNTEAFF	TGTGCCAGTAGTAATTCCGGAGGACAGGGTTCCATGAACACTGAAGCTTTCTTT	once	TRBD1	TRBJ1-1	18	TRBV19
CATSRDRGFSGANVLTF	TGTGCCACCAGCAGAGATCGGGGGTTTTCTGGGGCCAACGTCCTGACTTTC	-	-	TRBJ2-6	17	TRBV15
CASSLDRISNQPQHF	TGTGCCAGCAGCTTGGACAGGATTAGCAATCAGCCCCAGCATTTT	-	TRBD1	TRBJ1-5	15	TRBV7-2
CASSYSGGYNYGYTF	TGTGCCAGCAGTTACTCAGGGGGATATAACTATGGCTACACCTTC	-	-	TRBJ1-2	15	TRBV6-5
CASSGTGARGTEAFF	TGTGCCAGCAGCGGGACAGGGGCGAGGGGCACTGAAGCTTTCTTT	-	TRBD1	TRBJ1-1	15	TRBV9
CASSFSGQGADEQYF	TGTGCCAGCAGCTTCAGCGGACAGGGGGCGGACGAGCAGTACTTC	few	TRBD1	TRBJ2-7	15	TRBV7-3
CASSRSDNSPLHF	TGTGCCAGCAGCCGGTCCGATAATTCACCCCTCCACTTT	-	-	TRBJ1-6	13	TRBV12-3/TRBV12-4
CASSQDHPTGVTEAFF	TGCGCCAGCAGCCAAGATCATCCAACAGGGGTCACTGAAGCTTTCTTT	-	TRBD1	TRBJ1-1	16	TRBV4-3
CASSLNHRPNYGYTF	TGTGCCAGCAGCTTAAACCACAGACCTAACTATGGCTACACCTTC	-	-	TRBJ1-2	15	TRBV7-2
CASSEYRNTEAFF	TGTGCCAGTAGTGAATACAGGAACACTGAAGCTTTCTTT	-	-	TRBJ1-1	13	TRBV19
CASMGDRGPDTQYF	TGTGCCAGTATGGGGGACAGGGGCCCAGATACGCAGTATTTT	-	TRBD1	TRBJ2-3	14	TRBV19
CASSRGSGGRGIFLREQFF	TGTGCCAGCAGCCGAGGAAGCGGGGGCCGGGGAATCTTTTTACGTGAGCAGTTCTTC	-	TRBD2	TRBJ2-1	19	TRBV3-1/TRBV3-2
CASSFFKNTGQTNYGYTF	TGTGCCAGCAGCTTCTTCAAAAACACAGGGCAAACTAACTATGGCTACACCTTC	-	-	TRBJ1-2	18	TRBV7-2
CASRRDRADNEQFF	TGTGCCAGTAGGAGGGACAGGGCGGACAATGAGCAGTTCTTC	-	TRBD1	TRBJ2-1	14	TRBV19
CASSLGGAPPVYF	TGTGCCAGCAGTTTAGGCGGAGCCCCTCCTGTGTACTTC	once	-	TRBJ2-7	13	TRBV27
CASRGTTLYEQYF	TGTGCCAGCAGGGGGACTACTCTCTACGAGCAGTACTTC	-	TRBD2	TRBJ2-7	13	TRBV2
CASSFFVGGTKETQYF	TGTGCCAGCAGCTTTTTCGTCGGGGGAACTAAAGAGACCCAGTACTTC	few	-	TRBJ2-5	16	TRBV7-8
CASSELQAPGNTIYF	TGTGCCAGCAGTGAACTCCAGGCTCCCGGAAACACCATATATTTT	-	-	TRBJ1-3	15	TRBV6-1
CASSNSLLLPYGYTF	TGTGCCAGCAGCAATTCCCTCCTCCTTCCCTATGGCTACACCTTC	-	-	TRBJ1-2	15	TRBV21-1
CASSADRPYGYTF	TGTGCCAGCAGCGCGGACAGACCCTATGGCTACACCTTC	-	-	TRBJ1-2	13	TRBV2
CASSFTGLEKLFF	TGTGCCAGCAGCTTTACAGGGCTTGAAAAACTGTTTTTT	-	-	TRBJ1-4	13	TRBV5-6
CASSDSIRGAGGYTF	TGTGCCAGCAGTGACTCGATCCGGGGCGCGGGGGGCTACACCTTC	-	-	TRBJ1-2	15	TRBV6-4
CASNPRGYGYTF	TGTGCCAGTAATCCCCGGGGATATGGCTACACCTTC	-	-	TRBJ1-2	12	TRBV19
CASTSSGGTYNEQFF	TGTGCCAGCACCTCCAGCGGGGGAACTTACAATGAGCAGTTCTTC	-	TRBD2	TRBJ2-1	15	TRBV5-8
CASSARQGGSTEAFF	TGTGCCAGCAGCGCTAGACAGGGTGGGAGCACTGAAGCTTTCTTT	-	TRBD1	TRBJ1-1	15	TRBV7-3